Presented here are 31 T cell receptor beta chains from one specimen sequenced in a study of read filtering for tumor transcriptome and immune sequencing. Molecular barcoded adaptors covering alpha/delta and beta/gamma chains were used on approximately 440 ng RNA. TCRdb itself ran the reads through MiXCR, one entry per CDR3 protein. The sample shows tens of thousands of distinct CDR3 sequences, about 11% of them seen only once. Sequences were obtained from a population of CD138-negative cells sorted from bone marrow. All receptors derive from a donor at least 40 years old with multiple myeloma.

There are many counts of this clonotype. The chain uses TRBV7-9 and TRBJ2-5; TRBD2 might be the D (7 bases). This CDR3 region has 15 residues. Trimming stripped 6 bases from V and 4 bases from J, with 18 bases between. Germline CDR1 reads SEHNR; CDR2 reads FQNEAQ (reference sequence). Here the CDR3 reads CASRPQGGGRETQYF. The CDR3 DNA follows: TGTGCCAGCAGACCACAGGGAGGGGGAAGAGAGACCCAGTACTTC.

This clonotype was counted ten times or more. The chain couples TRBV15 to TRBJ1-5; perhaps TRBD1 as D (6 bases). This CDR3 comprises 17 residues. Trimming removed 1 base at V and 6 bases at J, with 19 bases between. CDR1 is LNHNV and CDR2 is YYDKDF in the germline V gene (reference sequence). CDR3 nucleotides: TGTGCCACCAGCAGAGCTCCGGGACAAACCTCGGGTCAGCCCCAGCATTTT. Protein sequence: CATSRAPGQTSGQPQHF.

The V call is TRBV4-1, the J call TRBJ2-7, with a tentative D call TRBD2 (5 bases). The germline V gene encodes CDR1 MGHRA and CDR2 YSYEKL. V dropped 4 bases and J dropped 5 bases, with 15 bases sitting between them. This CDR3 comprises 14 residues. In nucleotides, the CDR3 is TGCGCCAGCAGCCTCCCCGGACTGAGGAACGAGCAGTACTTC. This translates into CASSLPGLRNEQYF.

This clonotype was recorded a few times. The chain employs TRBV28 and TRBJ2-1, with D uncertain. CDR3 length equals 12 residues. Trimming pared 6 bases from V and 7 bases from J, leaving 10 bases between. Germline CDR1 reads MDHEN; CDR2 reads SYDVKM. CDR3 DNA sequence: TGTGCCAGCAGCGCAACCTGGAATGAGCAGTTCTTC. It encodes CASSATWNEQFF.

This clonotype was detected ten times or more. The J gene is TRBJ2-1, the V gene TRBV7-6, with D perhaps given as TRBD1 or TRBD2 (5 bases each). V was clipped by 5 bases and J by 0 bases, with 11 bases between them. Per the germline V gene, CDR1 is SGHVS and CDR2 is FNYEAQ. The CDR3 is 15 residues long. In DNA form, the CDR3 reads TGTGCCAGCAGCCGGGGACCTGGCTCCTACAATGAGCAGTTCTTC. Amino acids: CASSRGPGSYNEQFF.

This clonotype was counted many times. This chain uses TRBV20-1 with TRBJ2-1; 11 bases are a match to TRBD1. From germline, CDR1 is DFQATT and CDR2 SNEGSKA (reference sequence). J was trimmed by 4 bases and V by 5 bases; bases with no gene match: 4. The CDR3 is made up of 14 amino acids. This chain's CDR3 is CSASGQGVYNEQFF. The CDR3, as DNA: TGCAGTGCTTCGGGACAGGGGGTTTACAATGAGCAGTTCTTC.

This clonotype was detected ten times or more. V is TRBV28 and J is TRBJ2-7; no definite D call. Germline V gene sequence: CDR1 MDHEN, CDR2 SYDVKM. V was trimmed by 3 bases and J by 10 bases, leaving 22 bases between them. CDR3 length: 15 residues. CDR3 residues: CASSFVLDNKALQYF. Here the CDR3 DNA reads TGTGCCAGCAGTTTTGTTCTGGATAACAAAGCCTTACAGTACTTC.

This clonotype was seen more than once but under ten times. J is TRBJ1-5 and V is TRBV15, with D possibly matching TRBD1 (5 bases). The CDR3 spans 15 residues. The germline gives CDR1 LNHNV, CDR2 YYDKDF (reference sequence). Trimming cost V 0 bases and J 6 bases, with 12 bases left between them. The CDR3 region is CATSRDGRVFQPQHF. DNA of the CDR3: TGTGCCACCAGCAGAGATGGCAGGGTGTTTCAGCCCCAGCATTTT.

Many counts were recorded for this clonotype. This chain joins TRBV28 and TRBJ2-5, with D possibly being TRBD2 (6 bases). V was shortened by 9 bases and J by 5 bases, with 25 bases between the two germline ends. CDR1 and CDR2 (germline): MDHEN, SYDVKM. This CDR3 region has 16 residues. DNA for the CDR3: TGTGCCAGTAGCTCCTACGCCGGAGGGGTCAAGGAGACCCAGTACTTC. Amino acid sequence: CASSSYAGGVKETQYF. The variable domain in full, with the rest retrieved from reference TRBV28 and TRBJ2-5, is DVKVTQSSRYLVKRTGEKVFLECVQDMDHENMFWYRQDPGLGLRLIYFSYDVKMKEKGDIPEGYSVSREKKERFSLILESASTNQTSMYLCASSSYAGGVKETQYFGPGTRLLVL.

This clonotype was found many times. CDR3 region: CSVDRTSGGRSKADTQYF. CDR3 bases: TGCAGCGTTGATCGGACTAGCGGGGGGAGGTCAAAAGCAGATACGCAGTATTTT. This chain joins TRBV29-1 and TRBJ2-3; 14 nucleotides line up with TRBD2. Germline trimming cut 3 bases from V and 4 bases from J; bases unmatched to any gene: 12. This CDR3 has 18 residues. The germline V gene encodes CDR1 SQVTM and CDR2 ANQGSEA.

To note about this clonotype: One base away lies a much larger clone, so this may be a sequencing read error. The CDR3 here is CAIDAREVNTEAFF. In DNA, the CDR3 is TGTGCCATCGATGCGAGGGAGGTGAACACTGAAGCTTTCTTT. The chain has TRBV10-3 and TRBJ1-1; D remains unclear. The CDR3 loop spans 14 amino acids. V shed 8 bases and J shed 0 bases, with 13 bases lying between them. Germline CDR1 ENHRY, CDR2 SYGVKD.

This clonotype appeared many times. The rearrangement joins TRBV6-6 to TRBJ2-3; 8 bases map to TRBD1. The CDR3 sequence is 17 residues long. Trimming removed 0 bases from V and 2 bases from J; junction bases left unmatched: 7. From germline, CDR1 is MNHNY and CDR2 SVGAGI (reference sequence). CDR3 DNA: TGTGCCAGCAGTTACTCGGTCCGGACAGGGTCCACAGATACGCAGTATTTT. This codes for CASSYSVRTGSTDTQYF.

This clonotype showed up just once. An end of the junction differs from the germline gene, which may be a read error. This chain links TRBV12-3 or TRBV12-4 with TRBJ1-1; TRBD1 matches at 7 bases. CDR3 length: 14 residues. The CDR3 region has the DNA TGTGCCTGCAGCCGGGACAGATCGATCACTGGAGCTTTCTTT. Its protein is CACSRDRSITGAFF.

Many counts were recorded for this clonotype. The chain has TRBV20-1 and TRBJ2-1; 10 nucleotides align to TRBD2. Trimming at V came to 5 bases and at J to 2 bases, leaving 6 bases not matched to a gene. CDR3 length: 15 amino acids. Germline CDR1 is DFQATT and CDR2 is SNEGSKA (reference sequence). CDR3 bases: TGCAGTGCTGCCGTTAGCGGGGGGACCTACAATGAGCAGTTCTTC. This encodes CSAAVSGGTYNEQFF.

This clonotype was counted ten times or more. The chain is built from TRBV7-3 and TRBJ1-1, with D unclear. The CDR3 totals 13 residues. Germline loops: CDR1 SGHTA, CDR2 FQGTGA. V lost 1 base and J 3 bases, leaving 6 bases between the germline ends. CDR3 residues: CASSLRPDTEAFF. The CDR3 coding sequence is TGTGCCAGCAGCTTAAGGCCAGACACTGAAGCTTTCTTT.

This clonotype was picked up many times. The CDR3 coding sequence is TGCAGCGCCCAGAACACCGGGGAGCTGTTTTTT. This codes for CSAQNTGELFF. V gene TRBV29-1 combines with J gene TRBJ2-2; no clear D gene. The germline V and J ends were trimmed by 7 bases and 1 base, with 4 bases remaining between them. The CDR3 extends over 11 amino acids. Germline loops: CDR1 SQVTM, CDR2 ANQGSEA.

This clonotype appeared many times. A read error may account for a junction end that differs from germline. The V and J genes are TRBV6-1 and TRBJ2-1, with 10 bases identical to TRBD1. The CDR3 is 15 residues long. Germline lookup yields CDR1 MNHNS and CDR2 SASEGT. CDR3 bases: TGTGCCAGCATTGAAGCCGGACAGGGGGGGCGTGAGCAGTTCTTC. Its translation is CASIEAGQGGREQFF.

This clonotype was counted at least ten times. The J gene is TRBJ2-3, the V gene TRBV7-3, with TRBD1 matching 7 bases. The V gene end was trimmed by 6 bases and the J gene end by 4 bases; junction bases not matched to a gene: 10. This CDR3 has 15 residues. Germline CDR1 reads SGHTA; CDR2 reads FQGTGA. CDR3 coding DNA: TGTGCCAGCAGGGACACAGGGGCTTCATCAGATACGCAGTATTTT. Its translation: CASRDTGASSDTQYF.

This clonotype was picked up many times. The chain recombines TRBV5-6 with TRBJ2-1; 11 nucleotides line up with TRBD1. From germline, CDR1 is SGHDT and CDR2 YYEEEE. The CDR3 sequence is 14 residues long. Losses at the gene ends were 4 bases for V and 8 bases for J; bases not matched to a gene: 5. This CDR3 reads CASSGTGGRDEQFF. The CDR3 DNA reads TGTGCCAGCAGCGGGACAGGGGGAAGGGATGAGCAGTTCTTC.

In its sample, this clonotype was seen many times. The chain combines TRBV7-9 with TRBJ2-3; a possible D gene is TRBD2 (7 bases). This CDR3 is 16 amino acids long. Deletions cut 1 base from V and 5 bases from J, with 16 bases between. CDR1 is SEHNR and CDR2 is FQNEAQ in the germline V gene (reference sequence). CDR3 sequence: CASSLVTGGLGDTQYF. CDR3 coding DNA: TGTGCCAGCAGCTTAGTGACGGGGGGCCTAGGAGATACGCAGTATTTT.

The table lists this clonotype with a few counts. This sequence joins TRBV4-2 and TRBJ2-3, with 9 bases aligning to TRBD2. CDR3 length: 16 residues. Germline-derived CDR1 and CDR2 are LGHNA and YNFKEQ. The V gene end was trimmed by 3 bases and the J gene end by 2 bases; junction bases not matched to a gene: 6. The CDR3 here is CASSHISGGDTDTQYF. CDR3 nucleotides: TGTGCCAGCAGCCATATTAGCGGGGGCGACACAGATACGCAGTATTTT.

This clonotype was detected many times. This chain connects TRBV28 to TRBJ2-7; 8 bases are a match to TRBD1. The CDR3 has 13 amino acids. Looked up from germline, CDR1 is MDHEN and CDR2 is SYDVKM. Losses at the gene ends were 8 bases for V and 7 bases for J; bases not matched to a gene: 10. The CDR3 DNA reads TGTGCCAGCTTTCGACAGGGGCTTGCGGAGCAGTACTTC. Its protein product is CASFRQGLAEQYF.

The sample holds many counts of this clonotype. The genes are TRBV5-1 and TRBJ2-6, with unresolved D. The V end lost 4 bases, the J end lost 3 bases, and 14 bases lay between the germline ends. The CDR3 spans 16 residues. Germline-derived CDR1 and CDR2 are SGHRS and YFSETQ. The CDR3 bases are TGCGCCAGCAGCCCGACGGGTCGGAGTGGGGCCAACGTCCTGACTTTC. Residues: CASSPTGRSGANVLTF.

This clonotype appeared many times. The genes are TRBV29-1 and TRBJ1-3, with D unclear. Trimming pared 4 bases from V and 4 bases from J, leaving 11 bases between. The CDR3 runs 13 residues. From germline, CDR1 is SQVTM and CDR2 ANQGSEA. The CDR3 DNA sequence: TGCAGCGTTGTAATACGAGAGGGAAACACCATATATTTT. Its translation: CSVVIREGNTIYF.

At least ten counts were recorded for this clonotype. V and J are TRBV28 and TRBJ2-3; 9 nucleotides match TRBD2. Losses at the gene ends were 5 bases for V and 2 bases for J; bases not matched to a gene: 11. This CDR3 region has 17 residues. Germline V gene sequence: CDR1 MDHEN, CDR2 SYDVKM. The CDR3 spells CASSQRLAGSSTDTQYF. For the CDR3, the DNA is TGTGCCAGCAGTCAACGCCTAGCGGGGAGCTCCACAGATACGCAGTATTTT.

This clonotype occurred many times. The chain employs TRBV2 and TRBJ2-2; D is perhaps TRBD1 or TRBD2 (7 bases each). The CDR3 length is 13 residues. Germline CDR1 reads SNHLY; CDR2 reads FYNNEI. CDR3: CATRGGRTGELFF. CDR3 in DNA: TGTGCGACCAGGGGGGGCCGGACCGGGGAGCTGTTTTTT.

This clonotype was found many times. V is TRBV6-2 or TRBV6-3 and J is TRBJ2-2, with 8 bases matching TRBD2. Trimming removed 2 bases from V and 0 bases from J; junction bases left unmatched: 11. The CDR3 spans 19 residues. Looked up from germline, CDR1 is MNHEY and CDR2 is SVGEGT. The CDR3 DNA is TGTGCCAGCAGTTACGAACGACTAGCGACTACCCCGAACACCGGGGAGCTGTTTTTT. Protein sequence: CASSYERLATTPNTGELFF.

This clonotype was detected many times. The chain recombines TRBV10-3 with TRBJ2-1; D gene uncertain. The V end was cut by 1 base, the J end by 1 base, with 8 bases between. The germline V gene encodes CDR1 ENHRY and CDR2 SYGVKD. This CDR3 has 15 amino acids. The CDR3 DNA is TGTGCCATCAGTGAGTACCAAGCTTCCTACAATGAGCAGTTCTTC. Amino acids: CAISEYQASYNEQFF.

This rearrangement joins TRBV2 to TRBJ1-1; D uncertain. In germline, CDR1 is SNHLY, CDR2 FYNNEI. The CDR3 totals 13 residues. Deletions cut 4 bases from V and 1 base from J, with 7 bases between. The CDR3 reads CASSAERNTEAFF. The CDR3, as DNA: TGTGCCAGCAGTGCCGAACGGAACACTGAAGCTTTCTTT.

Comment on this clonotype: A clone one base away is much larger, so this may be a read error. The chain uses TRBV28 and TRBJ2-2; the D gene could be TRBD1 or TRBD2 (5 bases each). The CDR3 contains 16 residues. Germline CDR1 is MDHEN and CDR2 is SYDVKM. The CDR3 bases are TGTGCCAGCACTGACGCTACCAGGGTTACTTCTGGGGGGCTGTTTTTT. This encodes CASTDATRVTSGGLFF.

This clonotype was seen only a few times. The genes are TRBV6-4 and TRBJ2-3; D is undetermined. Germline CDR1 is MRHNA and CDR2 is SNTAGT. The CDR3 length is 13 residues. Between the trimmed V and J ends, which lost 3 bases and 0 bases, there was a span of 4 bases. As DNA, the CDR3 is TGTGCCAGCAGTGAGCGGAGCACAGATACGCAGTATTTT. Protein: CASSERSTDTQYF.